This T cell receptor (beta chain) stems from a study of shared clonotypes between healthy human individuals. Study results and caveats: In contrast to clonotypes shared by all four donors, non-shared clonotypes had lower generation probabilities. Only blood samples were collected, and tissue repertoires likely differ.

Assay used: immunoSEQ multiplex PCR; TCRdb lists only in-frame clones, some missing. The sample lists roughly 2.2 million clones, around 93% occurring once. Concerning this clone: The antigen is undetermined. This sample also contains other DNA sequences that code for the same CDR3.

Germline V gives CDR1 KGHSH, CDR2 LQKENI. V dropped 5 bases and J dropped 4; count of bases not matched to a gene: 4. The length of the CDR3 is 13 residues. This receptor was obtained from a man younger than 35 in good health. Some clones in this sample may be carry-over from other donors' samples. V usage is TRBV18 and J usage is TRBJ2-5; 7 positions match TRBD1. Sequenced: naive CD4+ T cells from PBMCs. Subset described: CD45RA+ positively selected. The CDR3 sequence is CASSSTGRETQYF. The CDR3 DNA sequence: TGTGCCAGCTCATCGACAGGGAGAGAGACCCAGTACTTC.